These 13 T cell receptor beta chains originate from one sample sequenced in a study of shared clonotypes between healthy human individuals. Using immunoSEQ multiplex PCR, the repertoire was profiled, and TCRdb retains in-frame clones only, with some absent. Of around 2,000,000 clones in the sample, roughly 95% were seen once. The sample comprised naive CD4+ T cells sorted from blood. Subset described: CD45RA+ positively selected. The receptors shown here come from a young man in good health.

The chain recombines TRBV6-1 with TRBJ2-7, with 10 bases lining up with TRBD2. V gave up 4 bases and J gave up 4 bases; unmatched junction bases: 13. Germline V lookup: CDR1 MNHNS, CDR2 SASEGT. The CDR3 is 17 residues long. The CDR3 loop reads CASSAYAGTSVTYEQYF. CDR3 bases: TGTGCCAGCAGTGCGTATGCCGGGACTAGCGTAACATACGAGCAGTACTTC.

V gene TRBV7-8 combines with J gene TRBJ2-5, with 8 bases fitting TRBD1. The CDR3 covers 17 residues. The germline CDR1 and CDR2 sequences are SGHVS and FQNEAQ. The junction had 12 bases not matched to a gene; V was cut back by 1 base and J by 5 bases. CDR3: CASSLVVRTGYKETQYF. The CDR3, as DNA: TGTGCCAGCAGCTTAGTAGTCCGGACAGGGTATAAGGAGACCCAGTACTTC.

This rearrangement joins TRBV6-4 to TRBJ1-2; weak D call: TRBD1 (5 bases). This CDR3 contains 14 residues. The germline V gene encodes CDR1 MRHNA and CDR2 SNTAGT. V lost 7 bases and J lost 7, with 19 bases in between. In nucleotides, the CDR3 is TGTGCCAGCAAACTGACATCAGGGTTTGGTGGCTACACCTTC. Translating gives CASKLTSGFGGYTF.

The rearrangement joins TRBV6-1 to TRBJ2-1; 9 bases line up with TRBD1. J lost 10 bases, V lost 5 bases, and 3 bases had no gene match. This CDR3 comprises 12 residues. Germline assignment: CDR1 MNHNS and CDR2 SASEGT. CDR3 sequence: CASSFDRGEQFF. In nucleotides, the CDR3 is TGTGCCAGCAGTTTCGACAGGGGGGAGCAGTTCTTC.

CDR3 protein: CASSLGKVGAFF. The CDR3 DNA sequence: TGTGCCAGCTCCCTAGGGAAGGTCGGGGCTTTCTTT. The rearrangement joins TRBV18 to TRBJ1-1; no clear D gene. This CDR3 has 12 residues. Trimming left V 6 bases short and J 11 bases short, with 16 bases between. Germline V lookup: CDR1 KGHSH, CDR2 LQKENI.

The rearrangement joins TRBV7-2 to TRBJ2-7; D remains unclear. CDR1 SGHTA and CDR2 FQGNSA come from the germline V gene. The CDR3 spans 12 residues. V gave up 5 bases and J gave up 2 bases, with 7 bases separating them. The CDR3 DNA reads TGTGCCAGCAGCGGCGCCCCCTACGAGCAGTACTTC. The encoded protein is CASSGAPYEQYF.

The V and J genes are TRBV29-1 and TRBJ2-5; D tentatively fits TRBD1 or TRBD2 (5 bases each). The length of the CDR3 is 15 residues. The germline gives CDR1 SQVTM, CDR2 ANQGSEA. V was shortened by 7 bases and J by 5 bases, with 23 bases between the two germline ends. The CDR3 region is CSATPGTNRRETQYF. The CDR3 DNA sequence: TGCAGCGCTACCCCCGGGACGAACAGACGGGAGACCCAGTACTTC.

This chain's CDR3 is CASKWNRANSPLHF. The CDR3 nucleotides read TGTGCCAGCAAATGGAACAGGGCCAATTCACCCCTCCACTTT. This rearrangement joins TRBV2 to TRBJ1-6; D is possibly TRBD1 (6 bases). Germline-derived CDR1 and CDR2 are SNHLY and FYNNEI. V lost 7 bases and J lost 7, with 14 bases in between. The CDR3 length is 14 residues.

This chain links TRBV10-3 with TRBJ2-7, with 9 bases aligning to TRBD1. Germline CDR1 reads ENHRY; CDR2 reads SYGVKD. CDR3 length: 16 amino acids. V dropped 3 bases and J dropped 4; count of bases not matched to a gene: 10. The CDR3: CAISDAPGQGIYEQYF. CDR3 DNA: TGTGCCATCAGTGACGCTCCGGGACAGGGAATATACGAGCAGTACTTC.

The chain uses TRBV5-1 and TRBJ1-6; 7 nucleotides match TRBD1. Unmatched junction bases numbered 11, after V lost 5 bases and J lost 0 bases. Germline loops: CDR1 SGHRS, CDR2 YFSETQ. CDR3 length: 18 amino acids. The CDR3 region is CASSWGTVGSSYNSPLHF. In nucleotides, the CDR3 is TGCGCCAGCAGTTGGGGGACAGTCGGGAGCTCCTATAATTCACCCCTCCACTTT.

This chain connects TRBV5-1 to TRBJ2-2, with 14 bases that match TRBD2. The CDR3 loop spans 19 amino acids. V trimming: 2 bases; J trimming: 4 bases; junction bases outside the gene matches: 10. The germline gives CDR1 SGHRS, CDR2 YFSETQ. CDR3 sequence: CASSLGTSGSFSTTGELFF. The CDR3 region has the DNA TGCGCCAGCAGCTTAGGGACTAGCGGGAGTTTTTCGACCACCGGGGAGCTGTTTTTT.

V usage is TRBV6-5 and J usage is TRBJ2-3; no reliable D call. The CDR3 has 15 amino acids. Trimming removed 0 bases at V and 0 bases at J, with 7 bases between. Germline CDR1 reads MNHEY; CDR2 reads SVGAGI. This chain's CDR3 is CASSYSSVSTDTQYF. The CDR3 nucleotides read TGTGCCAGCAGTTACTCGTCGGTGAGCACAGATACGCAGTATTTT.

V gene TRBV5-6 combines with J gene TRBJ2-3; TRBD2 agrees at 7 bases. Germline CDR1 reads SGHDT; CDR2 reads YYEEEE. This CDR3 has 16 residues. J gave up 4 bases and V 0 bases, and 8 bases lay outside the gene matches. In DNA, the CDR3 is TGTGCCAGCAGCTTGGCTAGCGGCCTCGGGGCAGATACGCAGTATTTT. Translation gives CASSLASGLGADTQYF.